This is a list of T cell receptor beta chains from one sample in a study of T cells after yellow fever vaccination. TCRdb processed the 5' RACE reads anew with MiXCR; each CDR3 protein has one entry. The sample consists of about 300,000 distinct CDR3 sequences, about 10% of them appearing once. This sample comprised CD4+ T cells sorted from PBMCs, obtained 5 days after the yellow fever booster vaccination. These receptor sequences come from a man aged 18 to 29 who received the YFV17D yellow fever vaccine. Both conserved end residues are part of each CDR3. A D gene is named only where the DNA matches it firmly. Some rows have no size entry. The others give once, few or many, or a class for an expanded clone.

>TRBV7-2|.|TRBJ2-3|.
CASSLSFIRDTQYF
TGTGCCAGCAGCCTGTCTTTTATCCGGGATACGCAGTATTTT
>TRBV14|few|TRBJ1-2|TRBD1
CASSQLLNRGPDYTF
TGTGCCAGCAGCCAACTCCTGAACAGGGGGCCGGACTACACCTTC
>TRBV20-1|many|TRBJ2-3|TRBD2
CSANSGTGGTSRTDTQYF
TGCAGTGCTAACTCCGGGACGGGGGGAACCTCCCGCACAGATACGCAGTATTTT
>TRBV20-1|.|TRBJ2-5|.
CSARDPVGRGQETQYF
TGCAGTGCTAGAGATCCGGTCGGGCGGGGCCAAGAGACCCAGTACTTC
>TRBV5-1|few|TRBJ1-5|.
CASSPEGGSQPQHF
TGCGCCAGCAGTCCGGAGGGAGGAAGTCAGCCCCAGCATTTT
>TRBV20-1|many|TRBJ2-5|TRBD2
CSATGGQETQYF
TGCAGTGCTACGGGGGGGCAAGAGACCCAGTACTTC
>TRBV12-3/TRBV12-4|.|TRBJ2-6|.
CASSTAGHISGANVLTF
TGTGCCAGCAGCACCGCGGGACATATCTCTGGGGCCAACGTCCTGACTTTC
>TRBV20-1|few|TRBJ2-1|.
CSARGRQGSYNEQFF
TGCAGTGCTAGAGGTCGGCAGGGGTCCTACAATGAGCAGTTCTTC
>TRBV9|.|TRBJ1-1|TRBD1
CASSAWTGGVSTEAFF
TGTGCCAGCAGCGCCTGGACAGGGGGCGTTAGCACTGAAGCTTTCTTT
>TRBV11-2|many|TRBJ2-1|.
CASSSQAAEQFF
TGTGCCAGCAGCTCCCAGGCGGCTGAGCAGTTCTTC
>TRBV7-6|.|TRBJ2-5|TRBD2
CASSPPPSGGAGWSQYF
TGTGCCAGCAGCCCCCCGCCCAGCGGGGGGGCCGGGTGGAGCCAGTACTTC
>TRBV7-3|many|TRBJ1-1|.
CASRQQGDTEAFF
TGTGCCAGCAGACAACAGGGCGACACTGAAGCTTTCTTT
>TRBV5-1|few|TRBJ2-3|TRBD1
CASSLWQGAITDTQYF
TGCGCCAGCAGCTTGTGGCAGGGGGCGATCACAGATACGCAGTATTTT
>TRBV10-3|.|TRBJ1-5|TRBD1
CAITKDRGYQPQHF
TGTGCCATCACTAAAGACAGGGGGTACCAGCCCCAGCATTTT
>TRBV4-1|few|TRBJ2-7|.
CASSQDITSRPYEQYF
TGCGCCAGCAGCCAAGATATTACTAGCCGACCCTACGAGCAGTACTTC
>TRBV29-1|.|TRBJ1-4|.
CSVGISGGEKLFF
TGCAGCGTTGGGATCAGCGGGGGCGAAAAACTGTTTTTT
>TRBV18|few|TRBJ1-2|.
CASSPPGQDYGYTF
TGTGCCAGCTCACCACCGGGGCAGGACTATGGCTACACCTTC
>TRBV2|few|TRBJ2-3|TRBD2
CASTAGLAGTDTQYF
TGTGCCAGCACTGCTGGACTAGCGGGCACAGATACGCAGTATTTT
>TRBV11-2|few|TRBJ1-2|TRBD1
CASSAKTGIDDYGYTF
TGTGCCAGCAGCGCCAAGACAGGGATCGACGACTATGGCTACACCTTC
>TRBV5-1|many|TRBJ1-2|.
CASSFVQDRGYTF
TGCGCCAGCAGCTTTGTCCAGGACAGAGGCTACACCTTC
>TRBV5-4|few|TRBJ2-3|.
CAISATDTQYF
TGTGCCATTTCGGCAACAGATACGCAGTATTTT
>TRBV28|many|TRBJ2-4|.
CASSPSGRILAKNIQYF
TGTGCCAGCAGTCCCTCGGGACGGATACTAGCCAAAAACATTCAGTACTTC
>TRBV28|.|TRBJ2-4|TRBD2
CASSLSGATVNIQYF
TGTGCCAGCAGCCTCAGCGGGGCCACCGTAAACATTCAGTACTTC
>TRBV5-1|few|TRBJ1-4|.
CASSLALSGESEKLFF
TGCGCCAGCAGCTTGGCGCTTTCGGGTGAGAGTGAAAAACTGTTTTTT
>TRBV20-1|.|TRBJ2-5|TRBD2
CSAPREVQETQYF
TGCAGTGCTCCCCGGGAGGTCCAAGAGACCCAGTACTTC
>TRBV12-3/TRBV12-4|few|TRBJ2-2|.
CASSSGWVFSGELFF
TGTGCCAGCAGTTCTGGGTGGGTTTTCTCCGGGGAGCTGTTTTTT
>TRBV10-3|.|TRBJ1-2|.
CAISESGATVSYGYTF
TGTGCCATCAGTGAGTCAGGGGCCACCGTCTCCTATGGCTACACCTTC
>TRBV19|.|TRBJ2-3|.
CASRDTDTQYF
TGTGCCAGTAGGGACACAGATACGCAGTATTTT
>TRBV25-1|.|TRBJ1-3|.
CASSASPRGNTIYF
TGTGCCAGCAGTGCCTCCCCCAGGGGAAACACCATATATTTT
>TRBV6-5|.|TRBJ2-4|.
CASSGPGGENIQYF
TGTGCCAGCAGTGGTCCGGGTGGTGAAAACATTCAGTACTTC
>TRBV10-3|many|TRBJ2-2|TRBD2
CAISGATGELFF
TGTGCCATTAGCGGGGCCACCGGGGAGCTGTTTTTT
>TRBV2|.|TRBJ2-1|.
CASIRTTSYNEQFF
TGTGCCAGCATCAGGACCACTTCCTACAATGAGCAGTTCTTC
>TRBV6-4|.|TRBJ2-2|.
CASSEEGAGELFF
TGTGCCAGCAGTGAAGAAGGCGCCGGGGAGCTGTTTTTT
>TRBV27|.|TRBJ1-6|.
CASSLTGRISPLHF
TGTGCCAGCAGTTTGACGGGTAGAATTTCACCCCTCCACTTT
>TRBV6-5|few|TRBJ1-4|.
CASSYNMRGIATNEKLFF
TGTGCCAGCAGTTACAATATGAGGGGAATCGCAACTAATGAAAAACTGTTTTTT
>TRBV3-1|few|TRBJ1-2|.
CASSQEGRTSRYTF
TGTGCCAGCAGCCAAGAGGGGCGGACCAGCCGATACACCTTC
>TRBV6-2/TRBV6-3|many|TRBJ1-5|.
CASRKRTDLSNQPQHF
TGTGCCAGCAGAAAACGGACAGACCTTAGCAATCAGCCCCAGCATTTT
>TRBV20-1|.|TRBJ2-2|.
CSASQTGELFF
TGCAGTGCTAGTCAAACCGGGGAGCTGTTTTTT
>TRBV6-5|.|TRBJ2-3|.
CASRMAMSTDTQYF
TGTGCCAGCAGAATGGCTATGAGCACAGATACGCAGTATTTT
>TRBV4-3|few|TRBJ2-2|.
CASSQEDSSDSNTGELFF
TGCGCCAGCAGCCAAGAGGACAGCTCAGACTCGAACACCGGGGAGCTGTTTTTT
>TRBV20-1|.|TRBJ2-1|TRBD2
CSGSRLAGVEQFF
TGCAGTGGGTCCCGACTAGCGGGGGTCGAGCAGTTCTTC
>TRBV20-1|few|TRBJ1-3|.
CSVPRAGFSGNTIYF
TGCAGTGTCCCCAGGGCGGGATTCTCTGGAAACACCATATATTTT
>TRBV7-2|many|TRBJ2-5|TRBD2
CASSFWTSEPQYF
TGTGCCAGCAGCTTCTGGACTAGCGAGCCCCAGTACTTC
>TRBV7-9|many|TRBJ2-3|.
CASSPSRGLTDTQYF
TGTGCCAGCAGCCCCTCCAGGGGACTCACAGATACGCAGTATTTT
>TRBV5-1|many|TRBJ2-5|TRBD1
CASSPGTGGETQYF
TGCGCCAGCAGCCCCGGGACAGGAGGCGAGACCCAGTACTTC